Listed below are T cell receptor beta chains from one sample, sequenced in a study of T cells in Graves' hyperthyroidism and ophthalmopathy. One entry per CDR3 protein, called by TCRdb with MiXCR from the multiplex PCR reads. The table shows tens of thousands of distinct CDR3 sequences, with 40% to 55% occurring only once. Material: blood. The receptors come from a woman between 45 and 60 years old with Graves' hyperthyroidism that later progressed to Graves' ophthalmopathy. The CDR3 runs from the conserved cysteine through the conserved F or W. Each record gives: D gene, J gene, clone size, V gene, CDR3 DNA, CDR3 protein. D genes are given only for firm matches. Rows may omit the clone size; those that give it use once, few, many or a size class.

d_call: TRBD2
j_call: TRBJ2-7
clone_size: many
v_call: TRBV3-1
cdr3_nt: TGTGCCAGCAGCCCTCGACTAGCGGTTAAGGAGCAGTACTTC
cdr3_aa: CASSPRLAVKEQYF

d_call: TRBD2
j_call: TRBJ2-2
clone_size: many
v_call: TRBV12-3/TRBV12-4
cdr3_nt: TGTGCCAGCAGCTTAAGACTAGCGGGCCGATCCGGCGGGGAGCTGTTTTTT
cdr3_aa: CASSLRLAGRSGGELFF

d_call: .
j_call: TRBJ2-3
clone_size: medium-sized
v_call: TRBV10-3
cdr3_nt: TGTGCCATCAGTGAGGGGCCAGGGTCTCGCACAGATACGCAGTATTTT
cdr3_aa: CAISEGPGSRTDTQYF

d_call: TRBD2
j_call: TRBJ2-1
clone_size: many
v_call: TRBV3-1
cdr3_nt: TGTGCCAGCAGCCAACTAGCGGGAGCTTCCTACAATGAGCAGTTCTTC
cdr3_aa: CASSQLAGASYNEQFF

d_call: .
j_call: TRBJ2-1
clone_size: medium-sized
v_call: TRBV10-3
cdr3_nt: TGTGCCATCAGGAGGGGGAATGAGCAGTTCTTC
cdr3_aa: CAIRRGNEQFF

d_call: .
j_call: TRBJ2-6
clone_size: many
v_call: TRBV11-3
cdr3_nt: TGTGCCAGCAGCTTAACCAGCTCTGGGGCCAACGTCCTGACTTTC
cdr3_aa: CASSLTSSGANVLTF

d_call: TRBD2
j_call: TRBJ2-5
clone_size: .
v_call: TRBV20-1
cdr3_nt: TGCAGTGCTCAAGCGGGAGGAGGGGAGACCCAGTACTTC
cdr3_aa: CSAQAGGGETQYF

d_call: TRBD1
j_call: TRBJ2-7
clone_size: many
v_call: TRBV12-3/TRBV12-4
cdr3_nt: TGTGCCAGCAGTTTAAGGGGACAGACATCCTACGAGCAGTACTTC
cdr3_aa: CASSLRGQTSYEQYF

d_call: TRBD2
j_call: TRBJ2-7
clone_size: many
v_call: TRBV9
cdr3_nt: TGTGCCAGCAGCGTAGGGACTAGCGGAGTACCCCGAGAGCAGTACTTC
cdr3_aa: CASSVGTSGVPREQYF

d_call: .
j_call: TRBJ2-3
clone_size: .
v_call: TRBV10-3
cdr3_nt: TGTGCCATCAAAGGGGCAGAAAGGGATACGCAGTATTTT
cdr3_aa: CAIKGAERDTQYF

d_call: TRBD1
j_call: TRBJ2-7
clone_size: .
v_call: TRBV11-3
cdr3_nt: TGTGCCAGCAGCTCCCCGGGACAGCGAACCTACGAGCAGTACTTC
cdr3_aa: CASSSPGQRTYEQYF

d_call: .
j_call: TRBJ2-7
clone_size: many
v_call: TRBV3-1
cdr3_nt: TGTGCCAGCAGCCAAGGACGCAGGGGCCCCTACGAGCAGTACTTC
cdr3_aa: CASSQGRRGPYEQYF

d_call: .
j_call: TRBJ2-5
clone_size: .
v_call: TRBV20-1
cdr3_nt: TGCAGTGCTAGGTTGTCGGGAGCTTGGGAGACCCAGTACTTC
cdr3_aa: CSARLSGAWETQYF